The 13 T cell receptor beta chains given below trace back to one sample, sequenced in a study of neoadjuvant anti-PD-1 for oral cavity cancer (dated by TCRdb to the early 2020s). Receptors were amplified or captured by the immunoSEQ multiplex PCR assay. TCRdb took this table from immuneACCESS and kept in-frame rearrangements with V and J called. Such tables lack part of the clones; where checked against another copy, unresolved V genes explain under half of the gap, and the rest is unexplained. This sample gives some 7,000 clones in total; approximately 69% of them show up just once. The ten largest make up less than 3% of the sample. The time point label corresponds to: before neoadjuvant nivolumab. The sequencing here drew on PBMCs, taken before nivolumab (anti-PD-1) treatment. The receptors shown here come from a person between 40 and 79 years old with oral cavity squamous cell carcinoma.

In its sample, this clone was seen once. The chain links TRBV5-1 to TRBJ2-4, with 9 bases fitting TRBD1. Germline CDR1 SGHRS, CDR2 YFSETQ. V gave up 4 bases and J gave up 0 bases; unmatched junction bases: 5. The CDR3 spans 16 residues. The CDR3 reads CASSIDRGVAKNIQYF. The CDR3 DNA follows: TGCGCCAGCAGCATAGACAGGGGGGTAGCCAAAAACATTCAGTACTTC.

This clone was seen more than once but under ten times. This chain connects TRBV18 to TRBJ1-5; D is possibly TRBD1 (5 bases). Trimming left V 2 bases short and J 6 bases short, with 11 bases between. The CDR3 totals 14 residues. Germline CDR1 and CDR2: KGHSH and LQKENI. The CDR3 DNA reads as TGTGCCAGCTCACCAGGTGGAGGGGTTCAGCCCCAGCATTTT. Its translation is CASSPGGGVQPQHF.

The DNA of the CDR3 is TGTGCCAGCAGCTTAGGTCAGCGGGGGGGCACAGATACGCAGTATTTT. This translates into CASSLGQRGGTDTQYF. The chain combines TRBV7-2 with TRBJ2-3; TRBD2 matches at 9 bases. The V gene end was trimmed by 1 base and the J gene end by 1 base; junction bases not matched to a gene: 3. This CDR3 is 16 amino acids long. Germline V gene data show CDR1 as SGHTA and CDR2 as FQGNSA.

This CDR3 reads CASSISGDTDTQYF. For the CDR3, the DNA is TGTGCCAGCAGCATCAGCGGGGACACAGATACGCAGTATTTT. The chain couples TRBV7-8 to TRBJ2-3, with 7 bases identical to TRBD2. The CDR3 runs 14 residues. Per germline, CDR1 SGHVS and CDR2 FQNEAQ. V lost 5 bases and J lost 2; bases outside the gene matches: 4.

The J gene is TRBJ2-7, the V gene TRBV29-1, with TRBD1 matching 10 bases. The CDR3 is made up of 13 amino acids. From germline, CDR1 is SQVTM and CDR2 ANQGSEA. The V and J ends lost 1 base and 3 bases, in that order; junction bases with no gene match: 0. CDR3 region: CSVEGTGGYEQYF. CDR3 coding DNA: TGCAGCGTTGAAGGGACAGGGGGCTACGAGCAGTACTTC.

V and J are TRBV7-9 and TRBJ1-1, with a weak D call TRBD1 (6 bases). Trimming removed 3 bases from V and 4 bases from J, with 12 bases in between. This CDR3 is 14 amino acids long. Germline CDR1 is SEHNR and CDR2 is FQNEAQ (reference sequence). The CDR3 here is CASSLPPGVTEAFF. The CDR3 coding sequence is TGTGCCAGCAGCTTGCCACCAGGGGTCACTGAAGCTTTCTTT.

J is TRBJ2-1 and V is TRBV6-5; the D gene is possibly TRBD2 (6 bases). The germline V and J ends were trimmed by 5 bases and 6 bases, with 17 bases remaining between them. This CDR3 region has 15 residues. Germline-derived CDR1 and CDR2 are MNHEY and SVGAGI. The CDR3 loop reads CASSVTRGISNEQFF. CDR3 DNA: TGTGCCAGCAGTGTAACGCGGGGAATAAGCAATGAGCAGTTCTTC.

This clone was seen a few times. The chain uses TRBV4-3 and TRBJ1-1, with D unresolved. V lost 6 bases, J lost 0 bases, and 11 bases lay in between. Germline lookup yields CDR1 LGHNA and CDR2 YSLEER. CDR3 length: 14 residues. DNA of the CDR3: TGCGCCAGCAGTAGAGGACTGTTGAACACTGAAGCTTTCTTT. The encoded protein is CASSRGLLNTEAFF.

The chain joins TRBV19 to TRBJ2-2; 8 nucleotides agree with TRBD2. The CDR3 is made up of 15 amino acids. The V and J ends lost 3 bases and 5 bases, in that order; junction bases with no gene match: 5. CDR1 and CDR2 from the germline V gene are LNHDA and SQIVND (reference sequence). CDR3 protein: CASSIPAGGTGELFF. Written as DNA, the CDR3 is TGTGCCAGTAGTATCCCCGCGGGGGGAACCGGGGAGCTGTTTTTT.

The chain combines TRBV6-5 with TRBJ2-5; TRBD1 agrees at 8 bases. With 2 bases clipped from V and 4 bases from J, the junction kept 9 bases outside the gene matches. Looked up from germline, CDR1 is MNHEY and CDR2 is SVGAGI. CDR3 length: 16 residues. DNA of the CDR3: TGTGCCAGCAGTTACGGGACAGGAACCTCGGGAGAGACCCAGTACTTC. Its translation: CASSYGTGTSGETQYF.

This chain joins TRBV27 and TRBJ2-7; no reliable D call. Germline V gene sequence: CDR1 MNHEY, CDR2 SMNVEV (reference sequence). This CDR3 region has 11 residues. Trimming shortened V by 4 bases and J by 6 bases, and 7 bases separated the two germline ends. The DNA of the CDR3 is TGTGCCAGCAGTTCAGCGTCCGAGCAGTACTTC. Amino acids: CASSSASEQYF.

This clone turned up a few times. The rearrangement links TRBV30 to TRBJ1-5; no reliable D call. Trimming cost V 0 bases and J 4 bases, with 13 bases left between them. This CDR3 contains 15 residues. Germline loops: CDR1 GTSNPN, CDR2 SVGIG (reference sequence). CDR3 DNA sequence: TGTGCCTGGAGTGTAATGAGGGCAGGAAATCAGCCCCAGCATTTT. Amino acids: CAWSVMRAGNQPQHF.

This clone was detected only once. The rearrangement joins TRBV5-4 to TRBJ2-7; the D is unclear. This CDR3 has 15 residues. Trimming removed 0 bases from V and 0 bases from J, with 10 bases in between. From germline, CDR1 is SGHNT and CDR2 YYREEE (reference sequence). The CDR3 spells CASSLDQQSSYEQYF. The CDR3 DNA follows: TGTGCCAGCAGCTTGGACCAACAGAGCTCCTACGAGCAGTACTTC.